The 27 T cell receptor beta chains given below trace back to one sample, sequenced in a study of shared clonotypes between healthy human individuals. Libraries were prepared by immunoSEQ multiplex PCR; TCRdb keeps only in-frame clonotypes and omits some of them. Among approximately 940,000 clones listed, less than 85% were seen once. Specimen: memory CD4+ T cells sorted from blood. Subset given: CD45RA-negative fraction. Every receptor here comes from a young man in good health.

In this sample, this clone turned up once. Other nucleotide sequences from this sample produce the same CDR3. The chain employs TRBV15 and TRBJ2-3; no reliable D call. From germline, CDR1 is LNHNV and CDR2 YYDKDF (reference sequence). V lost 0 bases to trimming and J lost 0 bases, with 1 base between them. This CDR3 has 13 residues. The CDR3 DNA is TGTGCCACCAGCAGAGATAGCACAGATACGCAGTATTTT. Protein sequence: CATSRDSTDTQYF.

The chain has TRBV28 and TRBJ2-2; TRBD2 aligns across 11 bases. The V gene's germline CDR1 is MDHEN and CDR2 SYDVKM. With 4 bases clipped from V and 1 base from J, the junction kept 14 bases outside the gene matches. The CDR3 contains 20 residues. The CDR3 bases are TGTGCCAGCAGTTCTCTAGGGTTAGCGGGGGGGCGGAAGAACACCGGGGAGCTGTTTTTT. Residues: CASSSLGLAGGRKNTGELFF.

Written as DNA, the CDR3 is TGTGCCTTTGGATACACAGGAAATAATTCACCCCTCCACTTT. Amino acid sequence: CAFGYTGNNSPLHF. This chain links TRBV30 with TRBJ1-6; D possibly corresponds to TRBD1 (5 bases). Germline CDR1 is GTSNPN and CDR2 is SVGIG (reference sequence). V shed 7 bases and J shed 5 bases, with 15 bases lying between them. There are 14 residues in the CDR3.

The sample holds one count of this clone. The chain recombines TRBV6-1 with TRBJ2-3, with TRBD2 matching 10 bases. This CDR3 spans 15 amino acids. Germline CDR1 is MNHNS and CDR2 is SASEGT. J lost 0 bases, V lost 8 bases, and 5 bases had no gene match. The CDR3 nucleotides are TGTGCCAGCGGGGAGCGGGAGGGTAGCACAGATACGCAGTATTTT. Its translation: CASGEREGSTDTQYF.

The V call is TRBV19, the J call TRBJ2-2, with TRBD1 matching over 10 bases. The ends lost 6 bases at V and 6 bases at J; junction bases unmatched: 7. The CDR3 length is 15 residues. In germline, CDR1 is LNHDA, CDR2 SQIVND (reference sequence). CDR3 sequence: CASRGTGARAGELFF. In nucleotides, the CDR3 is TGTGCCAGTAGGGGGACAGGGGCGAGGGCCGGGGAGCTGTTTTTT.

This clone was seen at least ten times. The chain's CDR3 is CASSSSGRTDTQYF. CDR3 nucleotide sequence: TGTGCCAGCAGCTCCTCAGGACGAACAGATACGCAGTATTTT. V and J are TRBV7-2 and TRBJ2-3; unclear D gene. The CDR3 covers 14 residues. CDR1 SGHTA and CDR2 FQGNSA come from the germline V gene. V lost 4 bases, J lost 3 bases, and 11 bases lay in between.

DNA of the CDR3: TGTGCCTGGACTCAGGGGAACTATGGCTACACCTTC. Residues: CAWTQGNYGYTF. This chain uses TRBV30 with TRBJ1-2, with D maybe TRBD1 (6 bases). This CDR3 is 12 amino acids long. Germline V lookup: CDR1 GTSNPN, CDR2 SVGIG (reference sequence). Between the trimmed V and J ends, which lost 4 bases and 2 bases, there was a span of 8 bases.

This chain joins TRBV5-4 and TRBJ1-1; no clear D. Trimming took off 1 base at V and 4 bases at J, with 14 bases between the two ends. This CDR3 is 15 amino acids long. Germline loops: CDR1 SGHNT, CDR2 YYREEE (reference sequence). CDR3 nucleotide sequence: TGTGCCAGCAGCTTGTCTACCGCCGGGAGCACTGAAGCTTTCTTT. Translated, it gives CASSLSTAGSTEAFF.

This clone was observed a few times. This chain links TRBV12-5 with TRBJ1-5; no firm D call. Trimming stripped 0 bases from V and 7 bases from J, with 13 bases between. The CDR3 loop spans 15 amino acids. The V gene's germline CDR1 is LGHNT and CDR2 FRNRAP. The CDR3, as DNA: TGTGCTAGTGGTTTGGTAGGCTGGGAAGAGCAGCCCCAGCATTTT. Protein: CASGLVGWEEQPQHF.

The rearrangement uses TRBV14 and TRBJ1-6; 7 bases map to TRBD1. The germline CDR1 and CDR2 sequences are SGHDN and FVKESK. This CDR3 has 13 amino acids. Losses at the gene ends were 4 bases for V and 10 bases for J; bases not matched to a gene: 4. The CDR3 region has the DNA TGTGCCAGCAGCCGGGACAGTAGGTCACCCCTCCACTTT. This codes for CASSRDSRSPLHF.

This rearrangement joins TRBV10-2 to TRBJ1-1; D might be TRBD1 (6 bases). V was cut by 6 bases and J by 7 bases, with 12 bases left in between. From germline, CDR1 is WSHSY and CDR2 SAAADI. The CDR3 extends over 12 amino acids. CDR3 protein: CASRQGAGEAFF. The CDR3 region has the DNA TGCGCCAGCAGACAGGGCGCGGGTGAAGCTTTCTTT.

V is TRBV19 and J is TRBJ2-4; D gene uncertain. This CDR3 has 13 residues. Between the trimmed V and J ends, which lost 9 bases and 1 base, there was a span of 10 bases. CDR1 is LNHDA, CDR2 SQIVND, per germline (reference sequence). This CDR3 reads CASLGFAKNIQYF. The DNA of the CDR3 is TGTGCCAGCTTGGGGTTCGCCAAAAACATTCAGTACTTC.

This clone showed up just a few times. The V gene is TRBV5-1, the J gene TRBJ2-3; D gene uncertain. The CDR3 loop spans 12 amino acids. V dropped 2 bases and J dropped 5 bases, with 6 bases sitting between them. The V gene's germline CDR1 is SGHRS and CDR2 YFSETQ. CDR3 sequence reads: CASSFRQDTQYF. The DNA of the CDR3 is TGCGCCAGCAGCTTCCGGCAAGATACGCAGTATTTT.

The chain employs TRBV5-8 and TRBJ2-1, with TRBD2 matching over 10 bases. Unmatched junction bases numbered 4, after V lost 1 base and J lost 6 bases. CDR3 size: 15 residues. Germline CDR1 SGHTS, CDR2 YDEGEE. CDR3 sequence reads: CASSLTLAGANEQFF. CDR3 sequence (DNA): TGTGCCAGCAGCTTGACCCTAGCGGGGGCCAATGAGCAGTTCTTC.

CDR3 in DNA: TGTGCCATCAGTGGGGACAGGGCTCTTGGAAACACCATATATTTT. Amino acids: CAISGDRALGNTIYF. This rearrangement joins TRBV10-3 to TRBJ1-3, with 9 positions matching TRBD1. Germline V gene sequence: CDR1 ENHRY, CDR2 SYGVKD. With V trimmed by 4 bases and J by 3 bases, 4 bases remained unmatched. The CDR3 contains 15 residues.

The CDR3 spells CASKGVPMNTEAFF. DNA of the CDR3: TGTGCCAGTAAAGGGGTACCCATGAACACTGAAGCTTTCTTT. V usage is TRBV19 and J usage is TRBJ1-1; D might be TRBD1 (5 bases). The CDR3 is 14 residues long. CDR1 and CDR2 (germline): LNHDA, SQIVND (reference sequence). With 7 bases removed from V and 0 bases from J, the gap between germline ends came to 12 bases.

This rearrangement joins TRBV5-1 to TRBJ2-1; TRBD2 aligns across 8 bases. This CDR3 region has 16 residues. CDR1 SGHRS and CDR2 YFSETQ come from the germline V gene. The V segment lost 4 bases and the J segment 4 bases; nucleotides outside the gene matches: 10. Written as DNA, the CDR3 is TGCGCCAGCAGCAACAAAGCGGGGGTTGCTTACAATGAGCAGTTCTTC. The encoded protein is CASSNKAGVAYNEQFF.

This chain connects TRBV11-1 to TRBJ2-7, with TRBD1 matching over 7 bases. The CDR3 has 14 residues. Unmatched junction bases numbered 10, after V lost 7 bases and J lost 4 bases. Germline CDR1 is SGHAT and CDR2 is FQDESV (reference sequence). In DNA form, the CDR3 reads TGTGCCAGCACCTCATGGCAGGGGGAATACGAGCAGTACTTC. Translating it yields CASTSWQGEYEQYF.

The chain carries TRBV10-1 and TRBJ1-6; D is undetermined. This CDR3 is 15 amino acids long. The V gene's germline CDR1 is WNHNN and CDR2 SYGVQD (reference sequence). The V end lost 0 bases, the J end lost 7 bases, and 10 bases lay between the germline ends. Here the CDR3 DNA reads TGCGCCAGCAGTGAGTCAAGATCCGGGAATTCACCCCTCCACTTT. Its translation is CASSESRSGNSPLHF.

This chain joins TRBV4-3 and TRBJ1-6; 8 bases fit TRBD1. CDR1 and CDR2 (germline): LGHNA, YSLEER. This CDR3 contains 15 residues. J gave up 10 bases and V 0 bases, and 5 bases lay outside the gene matches. The chain's CDR3 is CASSQEIQGGSPLHF. For the CDR3, the DNA is TGCGCCAGCAGCCAAGAAATACAGGGGGGCTCACCCCTCCACTTT.

V is TRBV19 and J is TRBJ2-5, with D perhaps given as TRBD1 or TRBD2 (6 bases each). The germline V and J ends were trimmed by 6 bases and 5 bases, with 16 bases remaining between them. This CDR3 spans 14 amino acids. Germline assignment: CDR1 LNHDA and CDR2 SQIVND (reference sequence). This CDR3 reads CASRTIGGAETQYF. The CDR3 DNA follows: TGTGCCAGTAGGACGATCGGGGGCGCCGAGACCCAGTACTTC.

The chain links TRBV9 to TRBJ1-2; 8 nucleotides line up with TRBD1. Germline CDR1 SGDLS, CDR2 YYNGEE. This CDR3 region has 18 residues. With V trimmed by 3 bases and J by 8 bases, 21 bases remained unmatched. CDR3: CASSAHPRQGLLAKGYTF. DNA of the CDR3: TGTGCCAGCAGCGCGCACCCGCGACAGGGGTTGCTAGCGAAAGGCTACACCTTC.

This clone has just one count. V is TRBV18 and J is TRBJ2-1; no clear D gene. Germline V gene data show CDR1 as KGHSH and CDR2 as LQKENI. The CDR3 length is 12 residues. Trimming took off 4 bases at V and 5 bases at J, with 6 bases between the two ends. The CDR3 DNA is TGTGCCAGCTCACTTCAAGACAATGAGCAGTTCTTC. Its translation is CASSLQDNEQFF.

A note on this clone: The sample carries other DNA sequences with the same CDR3. The chain carries TRBV7-2 and TRBJ2-7; 7 bases align to TRBD1. CDR1 and CDR2 from the germline V gene are SGHTA and FQGNSA. This CDR3 comprises 14 residues. V lost 5 bases, J lost 2 bases, and 6 bases stayed unmatched. CDR3 coding DNA: TGTGCCAGCAGCCCGCGGACAGGACCCTACGAGCAGTACTTC. Translating it yields CASSPRTGPYEQYF. Supplemented by reference TRBV7-2 and TRBJ2-7, the full variable domain reads GAGVSQSPSNKVTEKGKDVELRCDPISGHTALYWYRQSLGQGLEFLIYFQGNSAPDKSGLPSDRFSAERTGGSVSTLTIQRTQQEDSAVYLCASSPRTGPYEQYFGPGTRLTVT.

This sequence joins TRBV7-6 and TRBJ2-5; maybe TRBD2 (6 bases). Germline-derived CDR1 and CDR2 are SGHVS and FNYEAQ. The V gene lost 5 bases and the J gene lost 10 bases, with 14 bases spanning the gap. CDR3 length: 12 residues. CDR3 region: CASSPPGVGQYF. The CDR3 DNA reads TGTGCCAGCAGCCCGCCGGGGGTTGGCCAGTACTTC. The whole variable domain, remainder taken from reference TRBV7-6 and TRBJ2-5, is GAGVSQSPRYKVTKRGQDVALRCDPISGHVSLYWYRQALGQGPEFLTYFNYEAQQDKSGLPNDRFSAERPEGSISTLTIQRTEQRDSAMYRCASSPPGVGQYFGPGTRLLVL.

CDR3 sequence: CASAGQGAPRAEQYF. For the CDR3, the DNA is TGTGCCAGCGCGGGACAGGGGGCCCCTAGAGCCGAGCAGTACTTC. The V and J genes are TRBV6-1 and TRBJ2-7, with 12 bases aligning to TRBD1. Germline CDR1 reads MNHNS; CDR2 reads SASEGT. The CDR3 consists of 15 residues. The V gene end was trimmed by 8 bases and the J gene end by 6 bases; junction bases not matched to a gene: 11.

There are a few counts of this clone. The rearrangement uses TRBV4-3 and TRBJ2-7; 8 bases match TRBD1. The CDR3 is 15 amino acids. The V gene's germline CDR1 is LGHNA and CDR2 YSLEER. V lost 1 base, J lost 6 bases, and 8 bases stayed unmatched. In nucleotides, the CDR3 is TGCGCCAGCAGCCAAGGGACAGGGAAATTACGCGAGCAGTACTTC. Translating gives CASSQGTGKLREQYF.